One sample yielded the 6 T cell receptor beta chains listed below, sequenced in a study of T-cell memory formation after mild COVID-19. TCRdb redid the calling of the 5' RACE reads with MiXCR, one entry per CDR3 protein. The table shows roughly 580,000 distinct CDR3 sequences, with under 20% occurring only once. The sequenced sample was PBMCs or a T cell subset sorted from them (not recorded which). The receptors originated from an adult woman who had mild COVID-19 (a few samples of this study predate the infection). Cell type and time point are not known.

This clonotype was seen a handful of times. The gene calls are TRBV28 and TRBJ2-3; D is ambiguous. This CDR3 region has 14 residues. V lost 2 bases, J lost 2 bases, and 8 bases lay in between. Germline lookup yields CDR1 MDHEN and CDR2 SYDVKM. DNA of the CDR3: TGTGCCAGCAGTTTAAGGTTTTTCACAGATACGCAGTATTTT. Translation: CASSLRFFTDTQYF.

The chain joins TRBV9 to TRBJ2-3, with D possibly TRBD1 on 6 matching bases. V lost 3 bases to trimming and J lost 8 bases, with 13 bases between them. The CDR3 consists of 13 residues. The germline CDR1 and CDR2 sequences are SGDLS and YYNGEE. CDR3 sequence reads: CASSGDTYVTQYF. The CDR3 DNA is TGTGCCAGCAGCGGGGACACCTACGTTACGCAGTATTTT.

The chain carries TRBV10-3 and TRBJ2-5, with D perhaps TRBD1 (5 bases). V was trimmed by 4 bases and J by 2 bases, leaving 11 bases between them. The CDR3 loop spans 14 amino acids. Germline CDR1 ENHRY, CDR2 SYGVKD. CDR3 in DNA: TGTGCCATCAGTGGTTCAGGGCGTCAAGAGACCCAGTACTTC. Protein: CAISGSGRQETQYF.

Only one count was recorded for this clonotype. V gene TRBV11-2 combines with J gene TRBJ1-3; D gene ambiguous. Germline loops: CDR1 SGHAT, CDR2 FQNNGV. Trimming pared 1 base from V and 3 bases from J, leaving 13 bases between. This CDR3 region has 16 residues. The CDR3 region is CASSLVKGPIGNTIYF. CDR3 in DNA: TGTGCCAGCAGCTTAGTTAAAGGGCCTATTGGAAACACCATATATTTT. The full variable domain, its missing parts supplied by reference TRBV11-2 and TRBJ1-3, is EAGVAQSPRYKIIEKRQSVAFWCNPISGHATLYWYQQILGQGPKLLIQFQNNGVVDDSQLPKDRFSAERLKGVDSTLKIQPAKLEDSAVYLCASSLVKGPIGNTIYFGEGSWLTVV.

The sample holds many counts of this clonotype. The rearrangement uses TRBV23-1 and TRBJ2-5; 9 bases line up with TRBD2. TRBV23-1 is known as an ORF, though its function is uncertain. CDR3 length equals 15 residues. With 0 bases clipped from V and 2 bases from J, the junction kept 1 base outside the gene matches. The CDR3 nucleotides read TGCGCCAGCAGTCAATCGACTAGCGGTCAAGAGACCCAGTACTTC. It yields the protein CASSQSTSGQETQYF.

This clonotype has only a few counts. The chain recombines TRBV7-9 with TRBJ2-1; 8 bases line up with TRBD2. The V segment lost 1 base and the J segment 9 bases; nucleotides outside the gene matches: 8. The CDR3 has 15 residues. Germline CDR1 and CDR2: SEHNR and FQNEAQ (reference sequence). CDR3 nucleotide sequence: TGTGCCAGCAGCTTAGGGACTAGCTCTTTAAGTGAGCAGTTCTTC. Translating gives CASSLGTSSLSEQFF.